Shown below are 20 T cell receptor beta chains from a single sample sequenced in a study of shared clonotypes between healthy human individuals. Generated by immunoSEQ multiplex PCR, the TCRdb table keeps only in-frame clones and is missing some. Among 600,000 to 800,000 clones listed, approximately 77% were seen once. The sequencing sample was made of memory CD4+ T cells sorted from blood. Regarding subset: CD45RA-negative fraction. The receptors here all came from a woman aged 25 to 45 in good health.

The chain is built from TRBV7-2 and TRBJ2-7; TRBD1 matches 9 bases. Germline lookup yields CDR1 SGHTA and CDR2 FQGNSA. CDR3 length: 16 amino acids. The trim removed 6 bases at V and 2 bases at J, leaving 11 bases unmatched. CDR3 residues: CASSSQWGQGAYEQYF. CDR3 DNA: TGTGCCAGCAGTTCCCAGTGGGGACAGGGCGCCTACGAGCAGTACTTC.

V usage is TRBV14 and J usage is TRBJ1-5, with D unclear. Trimming cost V 4 bases and J 0 bases, with 13 bases left between them. This CDR3 region has 16 residues. Germline CDR1 reads SGHDN; CDR2 reads FVKESK. The CDR3 reads CASSRAGRDSNQPQHF. CDR3 nucleotides: TGTGCCAGCAGCCGGGCGGGGAGAGATAGCAATCAGCCCCAGCATTTT.

The count of this clone is one. The V gene is TRBV10-1, the J gene TRBJ2-5; D gene ambiguous. V lost 0 bases, J lost 4 bases, and 6 bases lay in between. The CDR3 runs to 13 residues. CDR1 and CDR2 from the germline V gene are WNHNN and SYGVQD (reference sequence). The DNA for the CDR3 is TGCGCCAGCAGTGAGTCGCCCCCAGAGACCCAGTACTTC. It encodes CASSESPPETQYF.

The V gene is TRBV28, the J gene TRBJ2-7, with D perhaps matching TRBD2 (7 bases). Trimming removed 2 bases from V and 7 bases from J, with 18 bases in between. The CDR3 is 15 residues long. Germline V gene data show CDR1 as MDHEN and CDR2 as SYDVKM. CDR3 region: CASSLGRGEEEEQYF. The CDR3 nucleotides read TGTGCCAGCAGTTTAGGGAGGGGGGAAGAGGAGGAGCAGTACTTC.

To note about this clone: Distinct nucleotide sequences in the sample also encode this CDR3. V gene TRBV5-1 combines with J gene TRBJ2-2; D might be TRBD2 (6 bases). Germline V gives CDR1 SGHRS, CDR2 YFSETQ. Trimming pared 4 bases from V and 0 bases from J, leaving 10 bases between. The CDR3 extends over 15 amino acids. CDR3 in amino acids: CASSAGTSNTGELFF. Written as DNA, the CDR3 is TGCGCCAGCAGCGCCGGGACTTCGAACACCGGGGAGCTGTTTTTT.

The rearrangement joins TRBV28 to TRBJ2-7, with D perhaps being TRBD1 or TRBD2 (6 bases each). Germline V CDR1 and CDR2: MDHEN, SYDVKM. Trimming took off 2 bases at V and 5 bases at J, with 10 bases between the two ends. This CDR3 spans 13 amino acids. CDR3 in amino acids: CASSLTRGDEQYF. CDR3 coding DNA: TGTGCCAGCAGTTTAACAAGGGGGGACGAGCAGTACTTC.

This chain links TRBV5-1 with TRBJ2-5, with D perhaps matching TRBD1 or TRBD2 (5 bases each). Per the germline V gene, CDR1 is SGHRS and CDR2 is YFSETQ. The V end lost 2 bases, the J end lost 0 bases, and 11 bases lay between the germline ends. The CDR3 consists of 15 residues. CDR3 in DNA: TGCGCCAGCAGCTTTCTAGGGACGTACCAAGAGACCCAGTACTTC. This encodes CASSFLGTYQETQYF.

This clone has only one observation. This rearrangement joins TRBV13 to TRBJ1-1; D remains unclear. Deletions cut 1 base from V and 6 bases from J, with 3 bases between. Looked up from germline, CDR1 is PRHDT and CDR2 is FYEKMQ (reference sequence). The CDR3 runs 11 residues. CDR3 bases: TGTGCCAGCAGCTTAGCGGCTGAAGCTTTCTTT. Translating it yields CASSLAAEAFF.

The chain has TRBV5-1 and TRBJ2-1; D may be TRBD1 (5 bases). The CDR3 is 15 residues long. Trimming cost V 4 bases and J 1 base, with 12 bases left between them. In germline, CDR1 is SGHRS, CDR2 YFSETQ. The CDR3 nucleotides are TGCGCCAGCAGCGCGGACACAGCTTCCTACAATGAGCAGTTCTTC. It is translated as CASSADTASYNEQFF.

This clone came up a few times. The chain carries TRBV29-1 and TRBJ2-5; tentative D call: TRBD2 (6 bases). The CDR3 runs to 13 residues. Trimming removed 2 bases from V and 5 bases from J, with 12 bases in between. Germline loops: CDR1 SQVTM, CDR2 ANQGSEA. The CDR3 reads CSVERDLGETQYF. CDR3 nucleotides: TGCAGCGTTGAAAGGGACTTAGGCGAGACCCAGTACTTC. Full variable domain (remainder filled in from reference TRBV29-1 and TRBJ2-5): SAVISQKPSRDICQRGTSLTIQCQVDSQVTMMFWYRQQPGQSLTLIATANQGSEATYESGFVIDKFPISRPNLTFSTLTVSNMSPEDSSIYLCSVERDLGETQYFGPGTRLLVL.

CDR3 nucleotide sequence: TGCGCCAGCAGCAGGGACAGGAATGATAATTCACCCCTCCACTTT. Translating gives CASSRDRNDNSPLHF. The V call is TRBV5-1, the J call TRBJ1-6; 8 nucleotides match TRBD1. This CDR3 contains 15 residues. The germline CDR1 and CDR2 sequences are SGHRS and YFSETQ. After removal of 4 bases from V and 5 bases from J, the junction contained 5 bases not matched to a gene.

This clone was picked up many times. The chain recombines TRBV9 with TRBJ2-1; 8 positions agree with TRBD2. Germline V gene sequence: CDR1 SGDLS, CDR2 YYNGEE. After removal of 2 bases from V and 9 bases from J, the junction contained 7 bases not matched to a gene. The CDR3 length is 14 residues. CDR3 sequence: CASSVSGSGPEQFF. The CDR3 nucleotides read TGTGCCAGCAGCGTGAGCGGGAGCGGCCCTGAGCAGTTCTTC.

This clone was observed many times. For the CDR3, the DNA is TGTGCCTTTCAACTGGGGTACGAGGGACCCCAGCATTTT. This gives the protein CAFQLGYEGPQHF. This sequence joins TRBV19 and TRBJ1-5; D not certain. The CDR3 consists of 13 residues. Germline V gene data show CDR1 as LNHDA and CDR2 as SQIVND (reference sequence). V lost 11 bases, J lost 10 bases, and 21 bases lay in between.

There are a few counts of this clone. The V call is TRBV7-6, the J call TRBJ1-5; D uncertain. V dropped 1 base and J dropped 5 bases, with 9 bases sitting between them. Germline lookup yields CDR1 SGHVS and CDR2 FNYEAQ. The CDR3 is 14 amino acids. CDR3 protein: CASSLVAEDQPQHF. The CDR3, as DNA: TGTGCCAGCAGCTTAGTGGCTGAAGATCAGCCCCAGCATTTT.

The chain combines TRBV30 with TRBJ1-5, with TRBD1 as a possible D gene (6 bases). The V and J ends lost 0 bases and 9 bases respectively, with 9 bases between them. The CDR3 spans 12 residues. Germline V gives CDR1 GTSNPN, CDR2 SVGIG (reference sequence). DNA of the CDR3: TGTGCCTGGAGTGTAGGGGGTCCGCCCCAGCATTTT. Protein product: CAWSVGGPPQHF.

This chain connects TRBV5-1 to TRBJ2-7; 9 bases match TRBD2. The germline V gene encodes CDR1 SGHRS and CDR2 YFSETQ. This CDR3 comprises 17 residues. With 3 bases clipped from V and 1 base from J, the junction kept 11 bases outside the gene matches. CDR3: CASSWAAGGPMSYEQYF. CDR3 bases: TGCGCCAGCAGCTGGGCGGCGGGAGGGCCAATGTCCTACGAGCAGTACTTC.

The rearrangement links TRBV28 to TRBJ2-6; TRBD1 matches at 7 bases. There are 18 residues in the CDR3. CDR1 is MDHEN and CDR2 is SYDVKM in the germline V gene. J gave up 2 bases and V 6 bases, and 13 bases lay outside the gene matches. The CDR3 loop is CASSRQGPGKAGANVLTF. The CDR3 coding sequence is TGTGCCAGCAGCCGACAGGGTCCAGGGAAGGCTGGGGCCAACGTCCTGACTTTC.

V usage is TRBV28 and J usage is TRBJ2-2; no clear D gene. V lost 5 bases, J lost 0 bases, and 7 bases lay in between. This CDR3 has 14 residues. Germline lookup yields CDR1 MDHEN and CDR2 SYDVKM. The CDR3 loop is CASSKFPNTGELFF. The CDR3 bases are TGTGCCAGCAGTAAATTTCCGAACACCGGGGAGCTGTTTTTT. The full variable domain, completed using reference TRBV28 and TRBJ2-2, is DVKVTQSSRYLVKRTGEKVFLECVQDMDHENMFWYRQDPGLGLRLIYFSYDVKMKEKGDIPEGYSVSREKKERFSLILESASTNQTSMYLCASSKFPNTGELFFGEGSRLTVL.

This clone was detected only a few times. The chain carries TRBV9 and TRBJ2-5; no clear D gene. With the DNA end fitting TRBJ2-7 better, the J assignment may be wrong. The V gene's germline CDR1 is SGDLS and CDR2 YYNGEE. The CDR3 spans 17 residues. The CDR3 DNA reads TGTGCCAGCAGCCCCCGCGTGTTAACAAGTATGGGCTACGAGCAGTACTTC. It encodes CASSPRVLTSMGYEQYF.

In this sample, this clone turned up a few times. The chain couples TRBV20-1 to TRBJ2-7; D is unclear. V dropped 6 bases and J dropped 6 bases, with 12 bases sitting between them. Germline-derived CDR1 and CDR2 are DFQATT and SNEGSKA (reference sequence). The CDR3 length is 11 residues. CDR3 amino acids: CSADQPTEQYF. In DNA form, the CDR3 reads TGCAGTGCGGACCAGCCGACCGAGCAGTACTTC.